This entry lists 2 T cell receptor beta chains sequenced from one sample in a study of type 1 regulatory T cells. No antigens are known for them. TCRdb independently ran MiXCR on the reads; one entry per CDR3 protein. Found here are fewer than 75,000 distinct CDR3 sequences, roughly 50% of them singletons; the top ten hold 2% to 2.5%. Sequencing used cultured non-Tr1 T cells, either the whole culture or a sorted T cell fraction (not recorded which). The receptors were gathered from a human donor in good health.

The gene calls are TRBV20-1 and TRBJ2-3; possibly TRBD1 or TRBD2 for D (5 bases each). V was cut by 5 bases and J by 0 bases, with 12 bases left in between. The germline gives CDR1 DFQATT, CDR2 SNEGSKA (reference sequence). The length of the CDR3 is 14 residues. The CDR3 DNA reads as TGCAGTGCTCATGACTGGGGGAGCACAGATACGCAGTATTTT. Protein product: CSAHDWGSTDTQYF.

The rearrangement joins TRBV19 to TRBJ2-5; either TRBD1 or TRBD2 may fit D (5 bases each). Germline assignment: CDR1 LNHDA and CDR2 SQIVND (reference sequence). Trimming left V 4 bases short and J 4 bases short, with 13 bases between. The CDR3 loop spans 14 amino acids. CDR3 loop: CASSTSQGRETQYF. CDR3 bases: TGTGCCAGTAGTACTAGCCAGGGACGAGAGACCCAGTACTTC.